The sequence of this TCR beta chain was determined in a study of shared clonotypes between healthy human individuals. Whole-study results and caveats: Across a handful of donors, naive CD4 shared around 5.1%, naive CD8 around 3.5%, memory CD4 more than 2%, memory CD8 0.4%.

Worth noting for this clone: Its antigen remains unknown.

Original processing notes: Because ImmunoSEQ provided only junction sequences with no quality scores, the filtering differed. The table came from immunoSEQ multiplex PCR; TCRdb's copy has only in-frame clones and leaves some out. The V and J calls and clone size come from that table; D and trimming were worked out from the DNA. The table has over a million clones, around 98.5% seen once; the top ten hold 0.36%. The receptor's source is a man aged 30 to 39 in good health. The sequenced material came from naive CD4+ T cells sorted from blood. Subset reported: CD45RA+ positively selected.

The CDR3 sequence is CASSLRAGITNEQFF. The CDR3 nucleotides are TGCGCCAGCAGCTTGAGAGCGGGTATTACAAATGAGCAGTTCTTC. The rearrangement joins TRBV5-1 to TRBJ2-1, with D perhaps matching TRBD2 (6 bases). Trimming stripped 1 base from V and 7 bases from J, with 15 bases between. The germline CDR1 and CDR2 sequences are SGHRS and YFSETQ. There are 15 residues in the CDR3.